The next 18 T cell receptor beta chains were all read from a single sample in a study of regulatory T cells in long-lasting Graves disease listed by TCRdb under 2021. Library creation used multiplex PCR. TCRdb lists the instrument as Illumina HiSeq 4000. CDR3 regions were amplified by Arm-PCR with iRepertoire HTBI primers to construct TCR beta libraries. TCRdb reprocessing: public reads trimmed at Q25 with fastp, clones called with MiXCR, in-frame beta chains kept. Each CDR3 protein appears once, grouped with its most common genes and DNA. The sample yields over 450,000 distinct CDR3 sequences; approximately 12% were counted once. Around 9.3% of the sample comes from the top ten. The time point label here, explained by the study, means: newly diagnosed GD, antithyroid drugs for less than 3 months. For both TCR sequencing and RNA sequencing, RNA was extracted from PBMCs in TRIzol. The same specimen was also included in a second study, on T cells in Graves' hyperthyroidism and ophthalmopathy.

The specimen was peripheral blood mononuclear cells (PBMCs), collected at new diagnosis, from a patient treated with antithyroid drugs. These receptors came from a woman aged 25-40 years with Graves disease. Donor details come from another sample of the same person, matched by shared clones.

This clonotype was detected ten times or more. This rearrangement joins TRBV6-5 to TRBJ1-1, with D unclear. The CDR3 runs 11 residues. The germline V gene has CDR1 MNHEY and CDR2 SVGAGI. V lost 0 bases to trimming and J lost 8 bases, with 4 bases between them. This chain's CDR3 is CASSYSQEAFF. CDR3 sequence (DNA): TGTGCCAGCAGTTACTCGCAGGAAGCTTTCTTT.

This clonotype was observed many times. This chain uses TRBV2 with TRBJ2-7; 8 bases agree with TRBD1. The CDR3 spans 16 residues. Germline CDR1 reads SNHLY; CDR2 reads FYNNEI. Trimming cost V 5 bases and J 5 bases; bases outside gene matches: 14. Here the CDR3 DNA reads TGTGCCAGCAGTATAAGCATCGGGACAGGAGGCAACGAGCAGTACTTC. Protein: CASSISIGTGGNEQYF.

This clonotype was detected ten times or more. The genes are TRBV10-1 and TRBJ2-3; D call uncertain. Per the germline V gene, CDR1 is WNHNN and CDR2 is SYGVQD (reference sequence). The CDR3 covers 13 residues. V was shortened by 4 bases and J by 3 bases, with 8 bases between the two germline ends. The CDR3 bases are TGCGCCAGCAGTGCTGTATCGACAGATACGCAGTATTTT. This gives the protein CASSAVSTDTQYF.

The chain is built from TRBV5-4 and TRBJ1-1; D gene ambiguous. Germline CDR1 and CDR2: SGHNT and YYREEE (reference sequence). This CDR3 contains 12 residues. The V end lost 1 base, the J end lost 10 bases, and 11 bases lay between the germline ends. The CDR3 loop reads CASSLKSRGAFF. The CDR3 DNA reads as TGTGCCAGCAGCTTGAAAAGTCGGGGAGCTTTCTTT.

This clonotype was counted between two and nine times. The gene calls are TRBV7-9 and TRBJ2-1; possible D gene TRBD2, 5 bases. Trimming removed 1 base from V and 0 bases from J, with 16 bases in between. Germline CDR1 SEHNR, CDR2 FQNEAQ (reference sequence). The CDR3 has 18 amino acids. CDR3 amino acids: CASSLEVSVGSSYNEQFF. Written as DNA, the CDR3 is TGTGCCAGCAGCTTAGAGGTTAGCGTGGGCAGCTCCTACAATGAGCAGTTCTTC.

This clonotype was recorded many times. The chain couples TRBV18 to TRBJ2-7; D might be TRBD2 (6 bases). V lost 2 bases and J 1 base, leaving 9 bases between the germline ends. In germline, CDR1 is KGHSH, CDR2 LQKENI. This CDR3 spans 14 amino acids. The CDR3 coding sequence is TGTGCCAGCTCACCAAAGGAGGGTTCCTACGAGCAGTACTTC. Encoded protein: CASSPKEGSYEQYF.

This clonotype was detected a few times. Relative to the germline gene, one junction end is altered; a read error may explain this. The chain recombines TRBV6-9 with TRBJ2-5, with D tentatively TRBD1 or TRBD2 (5 bases each). CDR3 length: 11 amino acids. Germline CDR1 reads MNHGY; CDR2 reads SVAAGI. The CDR3 region is CASSYWGPTNF. CDR3 in DNA: TGTGCCAGCAGTTACTGGGGACCAACCAACTTC.

This clonotype showed up just a few times. This rearrangement joins TRBV28 to TRBJ2-1; 8 bases line up with TRBD1. The CDR3 length is 15 residues. Germline V gene data show CDR1 as MDHEN and CDR2 as SYDVKM. J was trimmed by 8 bases and V by 5 bases; bases with no gene match: 11. CDR3 sequence (DNA): TGTGCCAGCAGTGCACACACAGGGGGATACGATGAGCAGTTCTTC. This encodes CASSAHTGGYDEQFF.

The V and J genes are TRBV5-1 and TRBJ2-5; a possible D gene is TRBD2 (6 bases). CDR1 is SGHRS and CDR2 is YFSETQ in the germline V gene. This CDR3 comprises 15 residues. Between the trimmed V and J ends, which lost 0 bases and 1 base, there was a span of 10 bases. The CDR3 is CASSLVLAGQETQYF. The CDR3 DNA reads TGCGCCAGCAGCTTGGTACTAGCAGGCCAAGAGACCCAGTACTTC.

At least ten counts were recorded for this clonotype. The chain recombines TRBV7-2 with TRBJ2-3; D is unresolved. The CDR3 has 15 amino acids. Germline CDR1 SGHTA, CDR2 FQGNSA. V lost 4 bases to trimming and J lost 1 base, with 12 bases between them. CDR3 DNA: TGTGCCAGCAGCTATACAGTTACCGGCACAGATACGCAGTATTTT. The encoded protein is CASSYTVTGTDTQYF.

The chain recombines TRBV3-1 with TRBJ2-1; 9 nucleotides align to TRBD2. V dropped 4 bases and J dropped 0; count of bases not matched to a gene: 7. The CDR3 is 17 amino acids. CDR1 is LGHDT and CDR2 is YNNKEL in the germline V gene (reference sequence). CDR3 coding DNA: TGTGCCAGCAGCCTGCATAGCGGGAGAAGCTCCTACAATGAGCAGTTCTTC. This translates into CASSLHSGRSSYNEQFF.

This clonotype was recorded many times. This chain uses TRBV28 with TRBJ1-5; D uncertain. The V end lost 7 bases, the J end lost 1 base, and 14 bases lay between the germline ends. Germline V gene data show CDR1 as MDHEN and CDR2 as SYDVKM. The CDR3 extends over 15 amino acids. CDR3 region: CASKRRLGSNQPQHF. The CDR3, as DNA: TGTGCCAGCAAAAGGCGCTTGGGGAGCAATCAGCCCCAGCATTTT.

The chain uses TRBV5-1 and TRBJ1-1; D unclear. The V gene lost 5 bases and the J gene lost 0 bases, with 14 bases spanning the gap. Germline CDR1 is SGHRS and CDR2 is YFSETQ. The CDR3 sequence is 15 residues long. This CDR3 reads CASRPWMGMNTEAFF. The CDR3 DNA follows: TGCGCCAGCAGACCGTGGATGGGAATGAACACTGAAGCTTTCTTT.

This chain joins TRBV5-4 and TRBJ2-1, with 10 nucleotides matching TRBD1. Germline V gives CDR1 SGHNT, CDR2 YYREEE (reference sequence). The CDR3 has 13 amino acids. With 4 bases clipped from V and 8 bases from J, the junction kept 3 bases outside the gene matches. The CDR3 sequence: CASSVDRGDEQFF. CDR3 in DNA: TGTGCCAGCAGCGTGGACAGGGGGGATGAGCAGTTCTTC.

This chain joins TRBV11-2 and TRBJ1-1, with D uncertain. Germline V gene data show CDR1 as SGHAT and CDR2 as FQNNGV. V shed 4 bases and J shed 7 bases, with 13 bases lying between them. The CDR3 consists of 13 residues. Written as DNA, the CDR3 is TGTGCCAGCAGCTCCTGGGGAGTTGATGAAGCTTTCTTT. Protein sequence: CASSSWGVDEAFF. Full variable domain (remainder filled in from reference TRBV11-2 and TRBJ1-1): EAGVAQSPRYKIIEKRQSVAFWCNPISGHATLYWYQQILGQGPKLLIQFQNNGVVDDSQLPKDRFSAERLKGVDSTLKIQPAKLEDSAVYLCASSSWGVDEAFFGQGTRLTVV.

This clonotype was seen at least ten times. The chain joins TRBV30 to TRBJ1-5, with 8 bases fitting TRBD1. With 5 bases clipped from V and 7 bases from J, the junction kept 4 bases outside the gene matches. CDR1 and CDR2 (germline): GTSNPN, SVGIG (reference sequence). This CDR3 has 12 amino acids. CDR3 sequence (DNA): TGTGCCTGGGGGACAGGTGAGCAGCCCCAGCATTTT. Translating it yields CAWGTGEQPQHF.

This clonotype was counted many times. This chain joins TRBV6-2 or TRBV6-3 and TRBJ1-1, with D unclear. This CDR3 comprises 16 residues. With 2 bases removed from V and 2 bases from J, the gap between germline ends came to 15 bases. Germline CDR1 MNHEY, CDR2 SVGEGT. CDR3 DNA sequence: TGTGCCAGCAGTTACAGGGTCCAACCTTTTAACACTGAAGCTTTCTTT. This encodes CASSYRVQPFNTEAFF.

On this clonotype itself: This probably arose from a read error, given a far larger clone one base away. The chain uses TRBV2 and TRBJ2-5, with unresolved D. The J call may be incorrect, as the DNA end agrees better with TRBJ2-1. The CDR3 covers 14 residues. Germline CDR1 is SNHLY and CDR2 is FYNNEI. CDR3 DNA: TGTGCCAGCAAAGTCCGCGAGCCATTCAATGAGCAGTTCTTC. This encodes CASKVREPFNEQFF.